The source of this T cell receptor beta chain is a study of blood T cell repertoires in COVID-19 (dated by TCRdb to 2018 to 2020). Looking at the study overall: The collaborator samples originated in the United States, Italy and Spain and spanned the acute and convalescent phases of COVID-19. The material from the prospective study consisted of cDNA or gDNA derived from T cells, B-cell-depleted T cells, or PBMCs. Deeply sampled blood TCRbeta repertoires from subjects exposed to, actively infected with, or recovered from COVID-19 were included in the dataset. A freely available public database, intended as a resource for researchers studying the immune response to SARS-CoV-2, is where the repertoires were released. Samples were obtained from the ongoing ImmuneRACE study (first 160 participants) and from over 1,000 subjects provided by 6 global collaborators. A de-identified subject ID, COVID-19 status, age in years and sex were almost always included in the sample metadata. Where available, HLA class I and class II types were taken from metadata supplied by the sample provider and were not determined by assay-based typing. Study-level results and caveats: The quantity of clinical and demographic metadata differed by source and by participant and was supplied without curation.

TCRbeta CDR3 regions were amplified from genomic DNA by means of the immunoSEQ Assay, a bias-controlled multiplex PCR. In the source study's methods: The number of nucleated cells in each sample was estimated from the amplification of reference gene primers within the assay. To quantify the absolute abundance of each unique TCRbeta CDR3 rearrangement, sequence reads were collapsed and filtered. Productive Simpson clonality was computed per sample as the square root of Simpson's diversity index over productive rearrangements. The immuneACCESS repertoire file appears here via TCRdb, limited to in-frame rearrangements. These files lack a portion of the clones; in checked studies, under half of the deficit traces to unresolved V genes, and the cause of the others is not known. V and J calls and clone size are as listed in that table; D and trimming were resolved from the DNA. The sample records approximately 470,000 clones, roughly 87% of which are singletons. Of the sample, roughly 0.72% falls within the top ten clones.

V is cut by 10 bases and J by 4 bases, and the space between the germline ends is 4 bases. The CDR3 spans 10 residues, from the cysteine through the phenylalanine. Of the read, only the CDR3 DNA is kept; its 30 bases are in frame from base 1. As encoded in the germline V gene (reference sequence), CDR1 is SEHNR while CDR2 is FQNEAQ. Worth noting for this clone: Its antigen target is currently unknown. Within one base of it there is no much larger clone, and no base qualities were kept.

Participants in the prospective study were enrolled through a virtual design, were aged roughly 18 to 90 years, and lived in approximately 25 United States geographic areas. In the prospective study, cohorts were assigned on the basis of participant-reported clinical history obtained from a screening survey and a study questionnaire. ImmuneRACE Cohort 3 recovered participants were defined by two consecutive negative NP/OP PCR tests, healthcare professional clearance, or symptom resolution. Mobile phlebotomists in the prospective study collected whole blood, serum and a nasopharyngeal or oropharyngeal swab from every participant. Additional blood draws and questionnaires over a 2-month period could optionally be provided by prospective study participants. Before DNA extraction, blood samples from the prospective study were shipped at room temperature or frozen.

This sequence was found in a young woman who had recovered from COVID-19. Rearrangement joined TRBV7-9 to TRBJ1-4; the D gene cannot be named for sure. The sequenced material came from PBMCs or T cells enriched from blood (not recorded which). The CDR3 in this case is CAKYNEKLFF. The nucleotide sequence reads as follows: TGTGCCAAATATAATGAAAAACTGTTTTTT.